This T cell receptor (beta chain) appears in the sequencing data of a study of blood T cell repertoires in COVID-19. On the study more broadly: COVID-19 samples collected from the United States, Italy and Spain covered acute and convalescent phases. T cells, B-cell-depleted T cells, or PBMCs supplied cDNA or gDNA.

This CDR3 comprises 15 residues. Trimming at V came to 4 bases and at J to 7 bases, leaving 8 bases not matched to a gene. Looked up from germline, CDR1 is SNHLY and CDR2 is FYNNEI. Original data processing: The authors estimated nucleated cell counts from reference gene primer amplification. TCRdb keeps only in-frame clones here, not all; method: immunoSEQ multiplex PCR. V and J calls and clone size are as listed in that table; D and trimming were resolved from the DNA. In the table there are 250,000 to 300,000 clones, approximately 81% of which are singletons. Sequenced input: peripheral blood. The receptor comes from a man aged 60 to 75 with acute or convalescent COVID-19. The V and J genes are TRBV2 and TRBJ1-5; 9 bases line up with TRBD1. The CDR3: CASSGGTGGRQPQHF. DNA for the CDR3: TGTGCCAGCAGTGGAGGCACAGGGGGCAGGCAGCCCCAGCATTTT.